This T cell receptor beta chain was retrieved from a study of cytomegalovirus exposure and HLA in healthy donors. Study information: Of all 360 or so donors who were genotyped, roughly 81% belonged to the Caucasian-associated ancestry cluster.

The length of the CDR3 is 15 residues. Germline V gene sequence: CDR1 SGHVS, CDR2 FQNEAQ. V was clipped by 3 bases and J by 3 bases, with 15 bases between them. In the case of this clone: The antigen is unknown.

Whole-study findings and limits: When a later analysis was performed, an Asian-associated ancestry cluster reportedly had fewer N-insertions than the roughly 640-donor mean.

PCR amplification relied on 60 Vbeta primers (plus 13 Jbeta primers). Some clones are missing from TCRdb's copy, which holds only in-frame ones; the method was immunoSEQ multiplex PCR. The top ten clones hold roughly 3.5% of a sample with roughly 90,000 clones, 65% to 90% of them seen once. The sequence came from a man aged 25 to 45 in good health and CMV-seropositive. The sequenced material came from PBMCs. The chain couples TRBV7-8 to TRBJ2-7; D possibly corresponds to TRBD1 (5 bases). The CDR3 loop reads CASSFDAGMNYEQYF. CDR3 bases: TGTGCCAGCAGCTTTGATGCAGGGATGAACTACGAGCAGTACTTC.